The 22 T cell receptor beta chains below all came from one sample that was sequenced in a study of blood T cell repertoires in COVID-19. The table came from immunoSEQ multiplex PCR; TCRdb's copy has only in-frame clones and leaves some out. This sample has 120,000 or so clones; 88% occur once, and the top ten carry about 0.9%. Sequenced input: peripheral blood. The receptors were sampled from a woman in her forties or fifties with active or convalescent COVID-19.

The chain couples TRBV7-9 to TRBJ1-4; D ambiguous. The germline V gene has CDR1 SEHNR and CDR2 FQNEAQ (reference sequence). CDR3 size: 15 residues. V gave up 6 bases and J gave up 5 bases, with 16 bases separating them. CDR3 region: CASRKGQRMNEKLFF. The CDR3 DNA reads as TGTGCCAGCAGAAAAGGTCAGCGGATGAATGAAAAACTGTTTTTT.

The chain uses TRBV28 and TRBJ2-5; TRBD2 matches at 7 bases. With 1 base clipped from V and 2 bases from J, the junction kept 7 bases outside the gene matches. This CDR3 is 16 amino acids long. Germline V gives CDR1 MDHEN, CDR2 SYDVKM. The CDR3 loop reads CASSLFPGGIQETQYF. As DNA, the CDR3 is TGTGCCAGCAGTTTATTTCCGGGAGGAATACAAGAGACCCAGTACTTC.

V usage is TRBV25-1 and J usage is TRBJ2-1; TRBD2 matches 7 bases. The CDR3 sequence is 14 residues long. The J segment lost 9 bases and the V segment lost 4 bases, leaving 9 bases of the junction unmatched. The germline CDR1 and CDR2 sequences are MGHDK and SYGVNS. This CDR3 reads CASSARLAGGEQFF. The CDR3 coding sequence is TGTGCCAGCAGTGCCCGACTAGCAGGAGGTGAGCAGTTCTTC.

This clone showed up just once. This rearrangement joins TRBV30 to TRBJ2-7; 11 nucleotides match TRBD2. Germline CDR1 is GTSNPN and CDR2 is SVGIG (reference sequence). The V and J ends lost 7 bases and 0 bases, in that order; junction bases with no gene match: 8. The CDR3 has 15 residues. CDR3 bases: TGTGCCTCAAAGACTAGCGGGGCTAACTCCTACGAGCAGTACTTC. It specifies CASKTSGANSYEQYF.

The chain uses TRBV4-1 and TRBJ1-2; tentatively, D is TRBD1 (5 bases). CDR1 MGHRA and CDR2 YSYEKL come from the germline V gene. The CDR3 consists of 13 residues. Trimming stripped 4 bases from V and 5 bases from J, with 11 bases between. CDR3 DNA: TGCGCCAGCAGCCTCAGGGAAGATTATGGCTACACCTTC. Translating gives CASSLREDYGYTF.

The V and J genes are TRBV5-5 and TRBJ1-3, with a weak D call TRBD1 (5 bases). Germline V gene data show CDR1 as SGHKS and CDR2 as YYEKEE (reference sequence). V lost 3 bases to trimming and J lost 0 bases, with 13 bases between them. This CDR3 spans 16 amino acids. CDR3 residues: CASSSQGFTSGNTIYF. The CDR3, as DNA: TGTGCCAGCAGCTCCCAGGGATTTACCTCTGGAAACACCATATATTTT.

The J gene is TRBJ1-3, the V gene TRBV7-2, with D tentatively TRBD1 (6 bases). CDR1 is SGHTA and CDR2 is FQGNSA in the germline V gene. Trimming cost V 5 bases and J 4 bases, with 12 bases left between them. The CDR3 consists of 14 residues. This CDR3 reads CASSPQGYGNTIYF. As DNA, the CDR3 is TGTGCCAGCAGCCCTCAGGGGTACGGAAACACCATATATTTT. The full variable domain, in which reference TRBV7-2 and TRBJ1-3 provide the parts outside the CDR3, is GAGVSQSPSNKVTEKGKDVELRCDPISGHTALYWYRQSLGQGLEFLIYFQGNSAPDKSGLPSDRFSAERTGGSVSTLTIQRTQQEDSAVYLCASSPQGYGNTIYFGEGSWLTVV.

The chain links TRBV7-2 to TRBJ1-2; D call uncertain. The germline CDR1 and CDR2 sequences are SGHTA and FQGNSA. The CDR3 runs to 13 residues. V lost 3 bases, J lost 4 bases, and 9 bases lay in between. The CDR3 region has the DNA TGTGCCAGCAGCTTTGACCGGGTCTATGGCTACACCTTC. Protein product: CASSFDRVYGYTF.

The gene calls are TRBV28 and TRBJ1-1; no clear D. V gave up 1 base and J gave up 1 base, with 4 bases separating them. CDR3 length equals 13 residues. Germline CDR1 and CDR2: MDHEN and SYDVKM. CDR3 coding DNA: TGTGCCAGCAGTTTATCAGGGAACACTGAAGCTTTCTTT. Its protein is CASSLSGNTEAFF.

The genes are TRBV4-2 and TRBJ2-5; possible D gene TRBD2, 6 bases. Trimming removed 1 base from V and 5 bases from J, with 8 bases in between. Germline lookup yields CDR1 LGHNA and CDR2 YNFKEQ. CDR3 length: 13 amino acids. CDR3 nucleotides: TGTGCCAGCAGCCAAGGACTAGGGGAGACCCAGTACTTC. It translates to CASSQGLGETQYF.

The chain has TRBV7-9 and TRBJ2-1, with 10 bases that match TRBD2. Germline V CDR1 and CDR2: SEHNR, FQNEAQ (reference sequence). The V gene end was trimmed by 5 bases and the J gene end by 3 bases; junction bases not matched to a gene: 7. The CDR3 length is 16 residues. CDR3 region: CASSPLAGGNYNEQFF. The CDR3 nucleotides are TGTGCCAGCAGCCCCTTAGCGGGAGGAAACTACAATGAGCAGTTCTTC. Filled out from reference TRBV7-9 and TRBJ2-1, the complete variable domain reads DTGVSQNPRHKITKRGQNVTFRCDPISEHNRLYWYRQTLGQGPEFLTYFQNEAQLEKSRLLSDRFSAERPKGSFSTLEIQRTEQGDSAMYLCASSPLAGGNYNEQFFGPGTRLTVL.

The CDR3 region is CASDSTGTGELFF. CDR3 DNA: TGTGCCAGTGATTCGACAGGCACCGGGGAGCTGTTTTTT. V usage is TRBV19 and J usage is TRBJ2-2; tentatively, D is TRBD1 (6 bases). V lost 8 bases and J 4 bases, leaving 11 bases between the germline ends. The CDR3 totals 13 residues. The germline V gene encodes CDR1 LNHDA and CDR2 SQIVND (reference sequence). Together with reference TRBV19 and TRBJ2-2, the CDR3 gives the full variable domain: DGGITQSPKYLFRKEGQNVTLSCEQNLNHDAMYWYRQDPGQGLRLIYYSQIVNDFQKGDIAEGYSVSREKKESFPLTVTSAQKNPTAFYLCASDSTGTGELFFGEGSRLTVL.

The rearrangement links TRBV5-6 to TRBJ2-5, with D possibly being TRBD1 (8 bases). Per the germline V gene, CDR1 is SGHDT and CDR2 is YYEEEE. The V end lost 3 bases, the J end lost 5 bases, and 17 bases lay between the germline ends. The CDR3 extends over 15 amino acids. The CDR3 DNA reads as TGTGCCAGCAGCTCGCTAGGACAGGGAGGGGAGACCCAGTACTTC. Its protein is CASSSLGQGGETQYF.

The genes are TRBV5-6 and TRBJ1-1, with 7 bases identical to TRBD1. The length of the CDR3 is 15 residues. V lost 4 bases and J lost 3; bases outside the gene matches: 9. From germline, CDR1 is SGHDT and CDR2 YYEEEE. CDR3 sequence reads: CASSLLQGRHTEAFF. CDR3 DNA sequence: TGTGCCAGCAGCCTACTACAGGGGCGGCACACTGAAGCTTTCTTT.

The V call is TRBV4-1, the J call TRBJ2-7; 8 bases are shared with TRBD1. CDR1 is MGHRA, CDR2 YSYEKL, per germline. V shed 3 bases and J 3 bases; nucleotides not matched to a gene: 7. The CDR3 is 15 amino acids. CDR3 nucleotide sequence: TGCGCCAGCAGCCATCTACCGGGACAGGACTACGAGCAGTACTTC. This codes for CASSHLPGQDYEQYF.

The chain recombines TRBV28 with TRBJ1-6, with 7 bases that match TRBD1. The CDR3 has 14 residues. V trimming: 5 bases; J trimming: 7 bases; junction bases outside the gene matches: 5. Germline V gene lookup returns CDR1 MDHEN and CDR2 SYDVKM. CDR3 in amino acids: CASSQGQANSPLHF. The DNA for the CDR3 is TGTGCCAGCAGTCAAGGACAGGCAAATTCACCCCTCCACTTT.

V is TRBV10-1 and J is TRBJ1-6; D not resolved. Germline V gene lookup returns CDR1 WNHNN and CDR2 SYGVQD (reference sequence). This CDR3 spans 13 amino acids. Trimming left V 0 bases short and J 7 bases short, with 4 bases between. As DNA, the CDR3 is TGCGCCAGCAGTGAGTCGAGGAATTCACCCCTCCACTTT. Translation: CASSESRNSPLHF.

The V gene is TRBV19, the J gene TRBJ1-6; D is possibly TRBD1 (5 bases). Germline V gives CDR1 LNHDA, CDR2 SQIVND (reference sequence). The V end lost 7 bases, the J end lost 8 bases, and 15 bases lay between the germline ends. This CDR3 is 14 amino acids long. The CDR3, as DNA: TGTGCCAGTACCCCAAGACAGATGGATTCACCCCTCCACTTT. It encodes CASTPRQMDSPLHF.

This chain uses TRBV2 with TRBJ1-1; no clear D. Germline V lookup: CDR1 SNHLY, CDR2 FYNNEI. This CDR3 region has 12 residues. The germline V and J ends were trimmed by 4 bases and 1 base, with 4 bases remaining between them. The CDR3 here is CASSGQNTEAFF. CDR3 in DNA: TGTGCCAGCAGTGGACAGAACACTGAAGCTTTCTTT.

This chain uses TRBV28 with TRBJ2-7; TRBD1 might be the D (6 bases). The CDR3 consists of 19 residues. CDR1 is MDHEN, CDR2 SYDVKM, per germline. Trimming took off 4 bases at V and 1 base at J, with 26 bases between the two ends. The CDR3 DNA reads TGTGCCAGCAGTTCAGGAGTCCCCAGGGGCCTAATATCTTCCTACGAGCAGTACTTC. This translates into CASSSGVPRGLISSYEQYF. Full variable domain (remainder filled in from reference TRBV28 and TRBJ2-7): DVKVTQSSRYLVKRTGEKVFLECVQDMDHENMFWYRQDPGLGLRLIYFSYDVKMKEKGDIPEGYSVSREKKERFSLILESASTNQTSMYLCASSSGVPRGLISSYEQYFGPGTRLTVT.

The genes are TRBV28 and TRBJ2-7, with TRBD2 matching 13 bases. V gave up 4 bases and J gave up 4 bases; unmatched junction bases: 10. The CDR3 is 17 amino acids. Germline V gives CDR1 MDHEN, CDR2 SYDVKM. CDR3 nucleotides: TGTGCCAGCAGTTCCTTATGGACTAGCGGGAGTAAGTACGAGCAGTACTTC. Its protein product is CASSSLWTSGSKYEQYF.

This rearrangement joins TRBV6-5 to TRBJ2-3, with D maybe TRBD2 (6 bases). The CDR3 covers 14 residues. The V and J ends lost 1 base and 3 bases respectively, with 8 bases between them. CDR1 and CDR2 (germline): MNHEY, SVGAGI. The CDR3, as DNA: TGTGCCAGCAGTTACTTCGGGAGTACAGATACGCAGTATTTT. Residues: CASSYFGSTDTQYF.